These 23 T cell receptor beta chains were all obtained from the same sample, sequenced in a study of CDR3 diversity in severe acne. TCRdb reprocessed the PCR reads via MiXCR and lists one record per CDR3 protein. The sample holds roughly 81,000 distinct CDR3 sequences, around half seen once. Sequencing was carried out using blood. The receptors shown here come from a male donor in good health, serving as a control.

The gene calls are TRBV20-1 and TRBJ1-5; D call uncertain. The V gene's germline CDR1 is DFQATT and CDR2 SNEGSKA (reference sequence). The CDR3 spans 12 residues. Between the trimmed V and J ends, which lost 0 bases and 4 bases, there was a span of 4 bases. In DNA form, the CDR3 reads TGCAGTGCTAGAGATGAGAATCAGCCCCAGCATTTT. Residues: CSARDENQPQHF.

This clonotype was recorded at least ten times. The DNA for the CDR3 is TGTGCCTGGAGTGTACCAAGCGTCTACGAGCAGTACTTC. It encodes CAWSVPSVYEQYF. This rearrangement joins TRBV30 to TRBJ2-7; D is unclear. Germline values: CDR1 GTSNPN, CDR2 SVGIG (reference sequence). The CDR3 has 13 amino acids. V was cut by 0 bases and J by 3 bases, with 9 bases left in between.

This chain joins TRBV7-9 and TRBJ2-3, with no clear D. CDR1 and CDR2 from the germline V gene are SEHNR and FQNEAQ (reference sequence). V lost 2 bases and J 6 bases, leaving 12 bases between the germline ends. There are 14 residues in the CDR3. The CDR3 DNA is TGTGCCAGCAGCTTATCTGTCGTCGTGGATACGCAGTATTTT. Its protein product is CASSLSVVVDTQYF.

This clonotype was seen just once. This chain connects TRBV7-9 to TRBJ1-6; TRBD1 matches 7 bases. This CDR3 has 14 amino acids. Trimming cost V 8 bases and J 7 bases; bases outside gene matches: 8. Looked up from germline, CDR1 is SEHNR and CDR2 is FQNEAQ (reference sequence). Here the CDR3 reads CASADRAGNSPLHF. DNA of the CDR3: TGTGCCAGCGCAGACAGGGCGGGGAATTCACCCCTCCACTTT.

This chain uses TRBV19 with TRBJ1-3, with D possibly being TRBD1 (5 bases). Trimming took 6 bases from V and 10 from J, leaving 25 bases between them. The CDR3 has 16 residues. Per the germline V gene, CDR1 is LNHDA and CDR2 is SQIVND (reference sequence). The CDR3 DNA follows: TGTGCCAGTAGGCCTTCTGGGGACGGAACGAGGTCGACCATATATTTT. As protein: CASRPSGDGTRSTIYF.

This clonotype has only a few counts. The V and J genes are TRBV30 and TRBJ2-5; D possibly corresponds to TRBD2 (7 bases). Looked up from germline, CDR1 is GTSNPN and CDR2 is SVGIG (reference sequence). Trimming stripped 4 bases from V and 4 bases from J, with 19 bases between. The CDR3 totals 15 residues. The CDR3 region has the DNA TGTGCCTGGACCCTAGGGGGGAGGGCCGTAGAGACCCAGTACTTC. Encoded protein: CAWTLGGRAVETQYF.

Only a few counts were recorded for this clonotype. V usage is TRBV2 and J usage is TRBJ1-2, with D perhaps TRBD1 (5 bases). This CDR3 has 15 amino acids. The ends were cut back, 8 bases at V and 1 base at J, with 17 bases in the middle. CDR1 SNHLY and CDR2 FYNNEI come from the germline V gene. The CDR3 DNA follows: TGTGCCAGCCTGGAGGGACGGGGTTTTAACTATGGCTACACCTTC. It codes for CASLEGRGFNYGYTF.

In its sample, this clonotype was seen a few times. V gene TRBV15 combines with J gene TRBJ2-7; no clear D. With 3 bases removed from V and 4 bases from J, the gap between germline ends came to 13 bases. The germline CDR1 and CDR2 sequences are LNHNV and YYDKDF (reference sequence). This CDR3 contains 14 residues. CDR3 sequence: CATSSERSSYEQYF. The CDR3 nucleotides are TGTGCCACCAGCAGTGAAAGATCTTCGTACGAGCAGTACTTC.

The sample holds a few counts of this clonotype. The DNA of the CDR3 is TGCGCCAGCGGGACAGTTAAAGAGACCCAGTACTTC. This codes for CASGTVKETQYF. J is TRBJ2-5 and V is TRBV10-2, with 7 bases fitting TRBD1. In germline, CDR1 is WSHSY, CDR2 SAAADI. With V trimmed by 8 bases and J by 3 bases, 3 bases remained unmatched. This CDR3 contains 12 residues.

This clonotype has just a few counts. J is TRBJ2-2 and V is TRBV29-1; D perhaps matches TRBD2 (6 bases). The germline V gene has CDR1 SQVTM and CDR2 ANQGSEA. This CDR3 region has 15 residues. V lost 7 bases to trimming and J lost 7 bases, with 22 bases between them. CDR3 nucleotide sequence: TGCAGCGCGAACCGGGACGGGGGTTTGAACGGGGAGCTGTTTTTT. It codes for CSANRDGGLNGELFF.

The chain uses TRBV20-1 and TRBJ2-5, with TRBD2 identical over 9 bases. The germline V gene encodes CDR1 DFQATT and CDR2 SNEGSKA (reference sequence). This CDR3 has 17 residues. Trimming removed 5 bases from V and 5 bases from J; junction bases left unmatched: 18. CDR3 sequence: CSAPDSAGSGGGETQYF. The CDR3 DNA follows: TGCAGTGCTCCAGACAGCGCTGGTAGCGGGGGAGGGGAGACCCAGTACTTC.

J is TRBJ1-5 and V is TRBV19; D is uncertain. Germline CDR1 LNHDA, CDR2 SQIVND (reference sequence). V dropped 5 bases and J dropped 4 bases, with 9 bases sitting between them. The CDR3 contains 13 residues. The CDR3 loop reads CASSPDLNQPQHF. The CDR3 DNA is TGTGCCAGTAGTCCAGACCTGAATCAGCCCCAGCATTTT.

In nucleotides, the CDR3 is TGTGCCAGCACCCTCGGCAGGGACCATGGCTACACCTTC. Translated, it gives CASTLGRDHGYTF. V is TRBV7-9 and J is TRBJ1-2; D is perhaps TRBD1 (5 bases). Trimming left V 7 bases short and J 6 bases short, with 15 bases between. Germline CDR1 SEHNR, CDR2 FQNEAQ (reference sequence). The CDR3 is made up of 13 amino acids.

This clonotype was seen once. Germline and junction disagree at one end, which may indicate a read error. The DNA for the CDR3 is TGTGCCAGCAGCCACCGACTGGCGGAAGGAAACACCATATGTTTC. Translating gives CASSHRLAEGNTICF. This chain connects TRBV4-2 to TRBJ1-3, with D uncertain. The CDR3 length is 15 residues. Germline V gives CDR1 LGHNA, CDR2 YNFKEQ.

As regards this clonotype: This is likely a read error, given that the CDR3 carries no conserved phenylalanine or tryptophan at its end. The chain links TRBV9 to TRBJ2-5; tentative D call: TRBD2 (6 bases). Trimming took off 0 bases at V and 4 bases at J, with 13 bases between the two ends. Germline V gene lookup returns CDR1 SGDLS and CDR2 YYNGEE. The CDR3 consists of 15 residues. The DNA for the CDR3 is TGTGCCAGCAGCGTAGGGGTAACTAGCACAGAGACCCAGTACTCC. Translation gives CASSVGVTSTETQYS.

This clonotype was seen a few times. CDR3: CATSDSSEALGELFF. Here the CDR3 DNA reads TGTGCCACCAGTGATTCTAGTGAGGCCCTCGGGGAGCTGTTTTTT. V usage is TRBV24-1 and J usage is TRBJ2-2; no definite D call. Per germline, CDR1 KGHDR and CDR2 SFDVKD. The CDR3 has 15 amino acids. Trimming shortened V by 2 bases and J by 7 bases, and 13 bases separated the two germline ends.

The chain recombines TRBV24-1 with TRBJ2-7; 12 bases line up with TRBD2. CDR1 is KGHDR, CDR2 SFDVKD, per germline. J was trimmed by 3 bases and V by 5 bases; bases with no gene match: 7. This CDR3 spans 16 amino acids. This chain's CDR3 is CATSAVTSGSIYEQYF. For the CDR3, the DNA is TGTGCCACCAGTGCCGTGACTAGCGGGAGTATCTACGAGCAGTACTTC.

This clonotype was seen more than once but under ten times. This clone may be a read error of a much larger clone one base away. It is likely a read error, because the conserved phenylalanine at the end of the CDR3 is missing. The V call is TRBV10-3, the J call TRBJ2-5; TRBD2 matches 14 bases. Germline-derived CDR1 and CDR2 are ENHRY and SYGVKD. This CDR3 has 15 amino acids. V dropped 5 bases and J dropped 8; count of bases not matched to a gene: 7. CDR3 DNA sequence: TGTGCCATCAGTCCCGGACTAGCGGGGGGAAGCACCCAGTACTCC. It is translated as CAISPGLAGGSTQYS.

As concerns this clonotype: The CDR3 end shows no conserved phenylalanine or tryptophan, and so a read error is likely. No DNA is shown, since the ends of the CDR3 on it are uncertain; the CDR3 is the one TCRdb lists. V gene TRBV5-1 combines with J gene TRBJ2-3. Counting both end residues, the CDR3 totals 13 amino acids. CDR1 and CDR2 (germline): SGHRS, YFSETQ. The CDR3 spells CASSWGGADTQCL.

About this clonotype: A junction end diverges from the germline sequence, so it may reflect a read error. The chain joins TRBV2 to TRBJ1-2; no clear D. Germline CDR1 and CDR2: SNHLY and FYNNEI. The CDR3 totals 14 residues. CDR3 coding DNA: TGTGCCAGCACCTTAGGACGGGAACGGTATGGCTACGCCTTC. It is translated as CASTLGRERYGYAF.

The chain uses TRBV7-2 and TRBJ1-3; D is undetermined. This CDR3 has 15 residues. The germline V gene has CDR1 SGHTA and CDR2 FQGNSA. V was pared by 5 bases and J by 0 bases, with 11 bases between. DNA of the CDR3: TGTGCCAGCAGCCCTAGGTTCCTCTCTGGAAACACCATATATTTT. This sequence encodes CASSPRFLSGNTIYF.

V usage is TRBV5-1 and J usage is TRBJ1-1; TRBD1 might be the D (5 bases). Germline V lookup: CDR1 SGHRS, CDR2 YFSETQ. This CDR3 has 14 amino acids. Trimming took off 3 bases at V and 3 bases at J, with 12 bases between the two ends. The CDR3 DNA follows: TGCGCCAGCAGCTACGGGGGGGACCACACTGAAGCTTTCTTT. Protein product: CASSYGGDHTEAFF.

This clonotype has a count of ten or more. This chain uses TRBV9 with TRBJ1-6; D remains ambiguous. The CDR3 is made up of 12 amino acids. The ends were cut back, 5 bases at V and 10 bases at J, with 10 bases in the middle. Germline V gene sequence: CDR1 SGDLS, CDR2 YYNGEE. The CDR3 reads CASRQDGSPLHF. In DNA form, the CDR3 reads TGTGCCAGCAGACAAGACGGGTCACCCCTCCACTTT.